This T cell receptor (beta chain) appears in the sequencing data of a study of blood T cell repertoires in COVID-19. Study in general: COVID-19 samples, acute and convalescent, were from the United States, Italy and Spain. From T cells, B-cell-depleted T cells, or PBMCs came the material, which was cDNA or gDNA.

Original analysis: Amplified reference gene primers provided the basis for estimating nucleated cell counts. Clones were read by immunoSEQ multiplex PCR, and TCRdb kept only the in-frame ones, dropping some. V, J and clone size were drawn from that table, and D and trimming were deduced from the DNA. This repertoire shows approximately 270,000 clones, 80% to 85% found once; its top ten account for more than 15%. Seattle enrolled patients during active infection and tracked them longitudinally. The V gene lost 4 bases and the J gene lost 1 base, with 16 bases spanning the gap. This CDR3 has 16 residues. Germline V gene sequence: CDR1 KGHSH, CDR2 LQKENI. This clone showed up just a few times.

The gene calls are TRBV18 and TRBJ1-1; D is perhaps TRBD1 (5 bases). Sequenced input: peripheral blood. This sequence originates from a person between 70 and 80 years old with COVID-19, enrolled during active disease. The CDR3 protein is CASSRSTGHQNTEAFF. CDR3 DNA: TGTGCCAGCTCACGAAGCACCGGACACCAGAACACTGAAGCTTTCTTT.